The present T cell receptor (beta chain) was sequenced within a study of CD8+CD57+ T cells in acquired aplastic anemia. At the level of the study: Sorted CD4+ and CD8+ cells yielded DNA averaging around 3 ug. Study outcomes and limitations: Around 29 shared CD8+ CDR3s appeared highly expressed within patients' immunodominant clones.

Losses at the gene ends were 1 base for V and 0 bases for J; bases not matched to a gene: 6. Germline V CDR1 and CDR2: SGHRS, YFSETQ. There are 16 residues in the CDR3. The authors sequenced patients whose flow cytometry had shown CD8+CD57+ cell expansion. TCR beta VDJ and CDR3 profiles were obtained from a genomic DNA template. Via MiXCR, TCRdb re-called the reads, giving one row per CDR3 protein. This table holds about half a million distinct CDR3 sequences, around 32% found once. This clonotype has only a few counts. The antigen remains unidentified. Since no conserved phenylalanine or tryptophan closes the CDR3, a read error is the likely cause.

This TCR derives from a human donor with aplastic anemia. Sequenced sample: sorted CD4+, CD8+, or CD8+CD57+ T cells (not recorded which) from PBMCs. The chain employs TRBV5-1 and TRBJ2-7, with 8 bases matching TRBD2. The CDR3 protein is CASSLSLAGSSYEQYL. The CDR3 DNA reads as TGCGCCAGCAGCTTGTCGCTAGCGGGCAGCTCCTACGAGCAGTACCTC.